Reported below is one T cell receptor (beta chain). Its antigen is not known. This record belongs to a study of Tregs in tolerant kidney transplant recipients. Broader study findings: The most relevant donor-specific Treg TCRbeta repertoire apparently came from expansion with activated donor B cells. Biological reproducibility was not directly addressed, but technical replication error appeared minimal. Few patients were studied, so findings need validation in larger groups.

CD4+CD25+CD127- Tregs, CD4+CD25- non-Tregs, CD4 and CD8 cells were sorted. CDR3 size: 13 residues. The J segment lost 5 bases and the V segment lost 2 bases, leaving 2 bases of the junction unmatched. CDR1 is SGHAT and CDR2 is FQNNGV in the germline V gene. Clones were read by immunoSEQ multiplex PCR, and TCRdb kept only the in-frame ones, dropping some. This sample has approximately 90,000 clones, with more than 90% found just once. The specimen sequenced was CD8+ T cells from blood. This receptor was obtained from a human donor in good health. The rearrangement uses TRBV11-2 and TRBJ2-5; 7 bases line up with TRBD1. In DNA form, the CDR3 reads TGTGCCAGCAGCTTAACCAGGGGGGAGACCCAGTACTTC. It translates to CASSLTRGETQYF.